The rows below give T cell receptor beta chains drawn from one sample of a study of T cell changes during pregnancy in multiple sclerosis. The method was immunoSEQ multiplex PCR; TCRdb's version includes in-frame clones alone and lacks a portion of them. The data show 110,000 or so clones, 90% to 95% seen once. Specimen: peripheral blood, collected before pregnancy. The receptor set was obtained from a female donor with multiple sclerosis, enrolled in a pregnancy study. CDR3s include the opening cysteine and the closing phenylalanine or tryptophan. D genes are given only for firm matches. Expanded clones get a size class; other rows say once, few or many, or leave the size out.

v_call	d_call	clone_size	j_call	cdr3_nt	cdr3_aa
TRBV7-9	NA	few	TRBJ1-1	TGTGCCAGCAGCCACTCCAACACTGAAGCTTTCTTT	CASSHSNTEAFF
TRBV5-4	NA	once	TRBJ1-1	TGTGCCAGCAGCTTCCTTTATCAGGGTTGGGACACTGAAGCTTTCTTT	CASSFLYQGWDTEAFF
TRBV5-1	NA	NA	TRBJ1-3	TGCGCCAGCAGCTTGCGGGGGAGTCTATCTGGAAACACCATATATTTT	CASSLRGSLSGNTIYF
TRBV6-5	NA	NA	TRBJ2-7	TGTGCCAGCAGTTACTCGTGGGCAGGGGGGTACGAGCAGTACTTC	CASSYSWAGGYEQYF
TRBV9	NA	NA	TRBJ2-2	TGTGCCAGCAGCGTAGTTCCAGCTAGTGCTTCGAACACCGGGGAGCTGTTTTTT	CASSVVPASASNTGELFF
TRBV18	TRBD1	NA	TRBJ1-1	TGTGCCAGCTCACGGGACAGGAACACTGAAGCTTTCTTT	CASSRDRNTEAFF
TRBV27	NA	NA	TRBJ2-2	TGTGCCAGCAGGGCAAGGGGCGGGGAGCTGTTTTTT	CASRARGGELFF
TRBV7-9	TRBD2	NA	TRBJ2-3	TGTGCCAGCAGCTCCCATAAGGCTAGCGGGGGATTCACAGATACGCAGTATTTT	CASSSHKASGGFTDTQYF
TRBV7-2	NA	NA	TRBJ1-1	TGTGCCAGCAGCTTCTTCCCAGGGGACACTGAAGCTTTCTTT	CASSFFPGDTEAFF
TRBV6-5	TRBD1	NA	TRBJ1-2	TGTGCCAGCAGTAGGGACAGGCCATTCTATGGCTACACCTTC	CASSRDRPFYGYTF
TRBV9	NA	NA	TRBJ2-5	TGTGCCAGCAGCGAGGAGGGAGGAGAGTTAATAGAGACCCAGTACTTC	CASSEEGGELIETQYF
TRBV14	NA	NA	TRBJ2-1	TGTGCCAGCAGCCTAACCGGGACTTATGAGCAGTTCTTC	CASSLTGTYEQFF
TRBV30	NA	NA	TRBJ2-7	TGTGCCTGGAGTGTACGCGGATTATCCTACGAGCAGTACTTC	CAWSVRGLSYEQYF
TRBV19	TRBD2	NA	TRBJ2-2	TGTGCCAGTAGTAGCCGTGGGACTAGCGGTAACACCGGGGAGCTGTTTTTT	CASSSRGTSGNTGELFF
TRBV2	TRBD1	NA	TRBJ2-1	TGTGCCAGCAGACAGGGGGGAGGCCACAATGAGCAGTTCTTC	CASRQGGGHNEQFF
TRBV19	NA	NA	TRBJ2-2	TGTGCCAGTAATCAGGCTCTTGGGGAGCTGTTTTTT	CASNQALGELFF
TRBV5-1	TRBD1	NA	TRBJ1-1	TGCGCCAGCAGCTCGGGGACAGTTTTGAACACTGAAGCTTTCTTT	CASSSGTVLNTEAFF
TRBV9	TRBD2	NA	TRBJ2-2	TGTGCCAGCAGCGTAGTCCCGGGACTAGCGGATCCAAACGGGGAGCTGTTTTTT	CASSVVPGLADPNGELFF
TRBV30	NA	NA	TRBJ1-1	TGTGCCTGGGGGCAAAACACTGAAGCTTTCTTT	CAWGQNTEAFF
TRBV27	TRBD2	once	TRBJ2-7	TGTGCCAGCACGAATAGCGGGGGCTACGAGCAGTACTTC	CASTNSGGYEQYF
TRBV6-1	NA	NA	TRBJ1-5	TGTGCCAGCAGTGTCCGCGGACAGCCTAGCAATCAGCCCCAGCATTTT	CASSVRGQPSNQPQHF
TRBV19	NA	few	TRBJ2-1	TGTGCCAGTAGTATCGGTTGGGGCCGCTCCTACAATGAGCAGTTCTTC	CASSIGWGRSYNEQFF
TRBV10-3	TRBD1	NA	TRBJ1-2	TGTGCCCGCCAAGGGGACAGGACTAACTATGGCTACACCTTC	CARQGDRTNYGYTF
TRBV19	NA	NA	TRBJ1-1	TGTGCCAGTAGTATAGACAGGGGTACTGAAGCTTTCTTT	CASSIDRGTEAFF
TRBV29-1	NA	NA	TRBJ2-1	TGCAGCGGGGAGGACAGGAGCTCCTACAATGAGCAGTTCTTC	CSGEDRSSYNEQFF
TRBV6-5	NA	NA	TRBJ1-3	TGTGCCAGCAGTTCCTCTCTTGGAAACACCATATATTTT	CASSSSLGNTIYF
TRBV27	NA	NA	TRBJ2-7	TGTGCCAGCAGTCCCCGAGCAGGTTATTACGAGCAGTACTTC	CASSPRAGYYEQYF
TRBV7-3	NA	NA	TRBJ2-2	TGTGCCAGCAGCGGGACCAGGGGAGGGACCGGGGAGCTGTTTTTT	CASSGTRGGTGELFF
TRBV11-2	TRBD2	NA	TRBJ2-5	TGTGCCAGTAGCGCGGCTCCCGTTAGACTAGCGAGGCGGACCCAGTACTTC	CASSAAPVRLARRTQYF
TRBV5-1	NA	NA	TRBJ2-3	TGCGCCAGCAGTATAACCACAGGGTTCAGGGCAGATACGCAGTATTTT	CASSITTGFRADTQYF
TRBV6-6	TRBD1	NA	TRBJ1-1	TGTGCCAGCAGTGAGGGGACAGGGCAAGCTTTCTTT	CASSEGTGQAFF
TRBV7-9	NA	NA	TRBJ2-1	TGTGCCAGCAGCTTATACGAGGGAGCGCAGTTCTTC	CASSLYEGAQFF
TRBV28	NA	NA	TRBJ2-3	TGTGCCAGCAGTTCCGAGTGGGAGTTCCCAGATACGCAGTATTTT	CASSSEWEFPDTQYF
TRBV6-5	NA	once	TRBJ2-2	TGTGCCAGCAGCCCTGGGGCCGCCGGGGAGCTGTTTTTT	CASSPGAAGELFF
TRBV9	TRBD2	NA	TRBJ2-7	TGTGCCAGCAGCCCCGGGGGGGTCCCCTACGAGCAGTACTTC	CASSPGGVPYEQYF
TRBV7-7	NA	NA	TRBJ2-5	TGTGCCAGCAGCCTGACTATCGGACCTCAAGAGACCCAGTACTTC	CASSLTIGPQETQYF
TRBV25-1	TRBD1	NA	TRBJ2-2	TGTGCCAGCAGTGGACTGCGACAGGGGACCCACACCGGGGAGCTGTTTTTT	CASSGLRQGTHTGELFF
TRBV28	TRBD1	NA	TRBJ2-1	TGTGCCAGCAGTTTAATGAGTTTACGGGACAGGGGGCGAAATGAGCAGTTCTTC	CASSLMSLRDRGRNEQFF
TRBV10-3	NA	NA	TRBJ1-1	TGTGCCATCAGTCGCAGGGAGGGGAACACTGAAGCTTTCTTT	CAISRREGNTEAFF
TRBV2	TRBD1	once	TRBJ2-5	TGTGCCAGCAGCGATGGGACAGACCAAGAGACCCAGTACTTC	CASSDGTDQETQYF
TRBV11-2	TRBD1	NA	TRBJ1-6	TGTGCCAGCAGCTCGGGACAGGGGGTCAATTCACCCCTCCACTTT	CASSSGQGVNSPLHF
TRBV27	NA	NA	TRBJ2-1	TGTGCCAGCAGTACCACCCTAGCCCACCCGTACAATGAGCAGTTCTTC	CASSTTLAHPYNEQFF
TRBV7-6	NA	NA	TRBJ2-3	TGTGCCAGCAGCTATTACTCGGATACGCAGTATTTT	CASSYYSDTQYF
TRBV19	NA	NA	TRBJ1-2	TGTGCCAGTCATGAGAGGGGGTCAAAGGACTATGGCTACACCTTC	CASHERGSKDYGYTF
TRBV5-4	NA	once	TRBJ1-1	TGTGCCAGCAGAACTGATCCTATTGGCACTGAAGCTTTCTTT	CASRTDPIGTEAFF